The rows below give T cell receptor beta chains drawn from one sample of a study of cytomegalovirus exposure and HLA in healthy donors. The protocol was immunoSEQ multiplex PCR, while the TCRdb copy is restricted to in-frame clones and leaves out a portion. Counted here are approximately 70,000 clones, 70% to 80% occurring once; the ten biggest clones make up 6% to 6.5%. The specimen sequenced was PBMCs. All receptors come from a man aged 45-65 years in good health and CMV-seronegative. Both conserved end residues are part of each CDR3. The D gene is left open where the match is weak. A row's size may be missing; if present it is once, few, many or a size class.

d_call: TRBD2; j_call: TRBJ2-1; v_call: TRBV6-6; clone_size: NA; cdr3_nt: TGTGCCAGCAGTTCGACTAGCTCTTGGAATGAGCAGTTCTTC; cdr3_aa: CASSSTSSWNEQFF
d_call: TRBD1; j_call: TRBJ1-1; v_call: TRBV19; clone_size: NA; cdr3_nt: TGTGCCAGTAGTATGAGGGACAGACCCGTTACTGAAGCTTTCTTT; cdr3_aa: CASSMRDRPVTEAFF
d_call: NA; j_call: TRBJ1-1; v_call: TRBV6-5; clone_size: NA; cdr3_nt: TGTGCCAGCGGAACAGCCATGAACACTGAAGCTTTCTTT; cdr3_aa: CASGTAMNTEAFF
d_call: NA; j_call: TRBJ1-2; v_call: TRBV18; clone_size: NA; cdr3_nt: TGTGCCAGCTCACCTTTCCGACAAAGCTACACCTTC; cdr3_aa: CASSPFRQSYTF
d_call: TRBD1; j_call: TRBJ1-2; v_call: TRBV11-3; clone_size: few; cdr3_nt: TGTGCCAGCAGCTCCTACTCATACCGGGACAGAGAACTCTATGGCTACACCTTC; cdr3_aa: CASSSYSYRDRELYGYTF
d_call: NA; j_call: TRBJ2-1; v_call: TRBV7-9; clone_size: medium-sized; cdr3_nt: TGTGCCAGCAGACCTTCGGACAATGAGCAGTTCTTC; cdr3_aa: CASRPSDNEQFF
d_call: TRBD1; j_call: TRBJ2-7; v_call: TRBV9; clone_size: NA; cdr3_nt: TGTGCCAGCAGCATGGGACAGGGGTACGAGCAGTACTTC; cdr3_aa: CASSMGQGYEQYF
d_call: NA; j_call: TRBJ1-1; v_call: TRBV28; clone_size: NA; cdr3_nt: TGTGCCAGCAGTTTCAGGGTGATAGCTTTCTTT; cdr3_aa: CASSFRVIAFF
d_call: NA; j_call: TRBJ2-1; v_call: TRBV7-8; clone_size: NA; cdr3_nt: TGTGCCAGCAGCACCGGTTACAATGAGCAGTTCTTC; cdr3_aa: CASSTGYNEQFF
d_call: NA; j_call: TRBJ2-2; v_call: TRBV5-1; clone_size: NA; cdr3_nt: TGCGCCAGCAGCTTGTCAGCCTCGAGGACCGGGGAGCTGTTTTTT; cdr3_aa: CASSLSASRTGELFF
d_call: NA; j_call: TRBJ2-7; v_call: TRBV5-1; clone_size: NA; cdr3_nt: TGCGCCAGCAGCTTGGTGCCTAACTACGAGCAGTACTTC; cdr3_aa: CASSLVPNYEQYF
d_call: TRBD2; j_call: TRBJ2-1; v_call: TRBV9; clone_size: NA; cdr3_nt: TGTGCCAGCAGCGGTAGCGGGGCCTCCTACAATGAGCAGTTCTTC; cdr3_aa: CASSGSGASYNEQFF
d_call: TRBD2; j_call: TRBJ2-7; v_call: TRBV27; clone_size: NA; cdr3_nt: TGTGCCAGCAGTTTTAAAACTAGCGGGACATACGAGCAGTACTTC; cdr3_aa: CASSFKTSGTYEQYF
d_call: TRBD1; j_call: TRBJ2-2; v_call: TRBV2; clone_size: NA; cdr3_nt: TGTGCCACCAAGACCGGGACAGTGAACACCGGGGAGCTGTTTTTT; cdr3_aa: CATKTGTVNTGELFF
d_call: TRBD1; j_call: TRBJ1-1; v_call: TRBV5-6; clone_size: NA; cdr3_nt: TGTGCCAGCAGCAAGGACAGGGATGAGGGTAACACTGAAGCTTTCTTT; cdr3_aa: CASSKDRDEGNTEAFF
d_call: NA; j_call: TRBJ1-1; v_call: TRBV6-6; clone_size: few; cdr3_nt: TGTGCCAGCAGTCCACAAGGTAAACAGACTGAAGCTTTCTTT; cdr3_aa: CASSPQGKQTEAFF
d_call: NA; j_call: TRBJ2-6; v_call: TRBV9; clone_size: NA; cdr3_nt: TGTGCCAGCAGCGTAGAGAGGGCTGGGGCCAACGTCCTGACTTTC; cdr3_aa: CASSVERAGANVLTF
d_call: NA; j_call: TRBJ1-4; v_call: TRBV6-6; clone_size: few; cdr3_nt: TGTGCCAGCAGTTACTCGAGGAGTATTAATGAAAAACTGTTTTTT; cdr3_aa: CASSYSRSINEKLFF
d_call: TRBD1; j_call: TRBJ1-1; v_call: TRBV6-6; clone_size: few; cdr3_nt: TGTGCCAGCAGTTACCCGACAGGGATTACTGAAGCTTTCTTT; cdr3_aa: CASSYPTGITEAFF
d_call: NA; j_call: TRBJ2-2; v_call: TRBV10-3; clone_size: NA; cdr3_nt: TGTGCCATCAGTGACGGAGTTCGGACCGGGGAGCTGTTTTTT; cdr3_aa: CAISDGVRTGELFF
d_call: NA; j_call: TRBJ1-2; v_call: TRBV6-5; clone_size: NA; cdr3_nt: TGTGCCAGCAGTTACGGCATGTCTGGCTACACCTTC; cdr3_aa: CASSYGMSGYTF
d_call: NA; j_call: TRBJ2-1; v_call: TRBV28; clone_size: few; cdr3_nt: TGTGCCAGCAGTTTTATAACGGGGGAGCGGGCCTACAATGAGCAGTTCTTC; cdr3_aa: CASSFITGERAYNEQFF
d_call: NA; j_call: TRBJ1-5; v_call: TRBV6-5; clone_size: NA; cdr3_nt: TGTGCCAGCAGTAGCGTCCGGGGGGGCAATCAGCCCCAGCATTTT; cdr3_aa: CASSSVRGGNQPQHF
d_call: TRBD2; j_call: TRBJ2-2; v_call: TRBV19; clone_size: NA; cdr3_nt: TGTGCCAGTAGTATAACTAGGGGACTAGCGGGGGACACCGGGGAGCTGTTTTTT; cdr3_aa: CASSITRGLAGDTGELFF
d_call: TRBD2; j_call: TRBJ2-7; v_call: TRBV18; clone_size: NA; cdr3_nt: TGTGCCAGCTCAAGGGAGGCTAGCGGTGCCTACGAGCAGTACTTC; cdr3_aa: CASSREASGAYEQYF
d_call: NA; j_call: TRBJ1-1; v_call: TRBV6-1; clone_size: NA; cdr3_nt: TGTGCCAGCAGTGAATATACGGGACTCCGAGCTTTCTTT; cdr3_aa: CASSEYTGLRAFF
d_call: TRBD2; j_call: TRBJ2-2; v_call: TRBV27; clone_size: NA; cdr3_nt: TGTGCCAGCAGTTCACCCGGGACTAGCGGGGGGCCTGCCGGGGAGCTGTTTTTT; cdr3_aa: CASSSPGTSGGPAGELFF
d_call: TRBD1; j_call: TRBJ2-2; v_call: TRBV27; clone_size: NA; cdr3_nt: TGTGCCAGCAGTCCCCGGGACAGCTATCCCGGGGAGCTGTTTTTT; cdr3_aa: CASSPRDSYPGELFF
d_call: NA; j_call: TRBJ1-2; v_call: TRBV29-1; clone_size: NA; cdr3_nt: TGCAGCTCGGAAATAAGCGGTGGCTACACCTTC; cdr3_aa: CSSEISGGYTF
d_call: TRBD2; j_call: TRBJ2-1; v_call: TRBV2; clone_size: NA; cdr3_nt: TGTGCCAGCAGTCCTACTAGCGGGAGAATGAGAAATGAGCAGTTCTTC; cdr3_aa: CASSPTSGRMRNEQFF
d_call: NA; j_call: TRBJ1-2; v_call: TRBV2; clone_size: NA; cdr3_nt: TGTGCCAGCAGTGACGGTGAAGCGTATGGCTACACCTTC; cdr3_aa: CASSDGEAYGYTF
d_call: NA; j_call: TRBJ2-7; v_call: TRBV2; clone_size: NA; cdr3_nt: TGTGCCAGGCGGACACCCGCCTCCTACGAGCAGTACTTC; cdr3_aa: CARRTPASYEQYF
d_call: NA; j_call: TRBJ1-1; v_call: TRBV5-1; clone_size: NA; cdr3_nt: TGCGCCAGCAGCTTCGGGGGGGGACCCGGGAACACTGAAGCTTTCTTT; cdr3_aa: CASSFGGGPGNTEAFF
d_call: NA; j_call: TRBJ2-3; v_call: TRBV7-2; clone_size: NA; cdr3_nt: TGTGCCAGCAGCCCTAGAAGATTAGCGACAGATACGCAGTATTTT; cdr3_aa: CASSPRRLATDTQYF
d_call: NA; j_call: TRBJ1-2; v_call: TRBV28; clone_size: NA; cdr3_nt: TGTGCCAGCAGAGGGCGGGCGTACCGAACTAACTATGGCTACACCTTC; cdr3_aa: CASRGRAYRTNYGYTF
d_call: NA; j_call: TRBJ2-5; v_call: TRBV7-9; clone_size: NA; cdr3_nt: TGTGCCAGCAGCCCCCCTTGGGGCGCCGTAGAGACCCAGTACTTC; cdr3_aa: CASSPPWGAVETQYF
d_call: NA; j_call: TRBJ1-5; v_call: TRBV6-1; clone_size: NA; cdr3_nt: TGTGCCAGCAGACAGGGCAAGGAGGCTCAGCCCCAGCATTTT; cdr3_aa: CASRQGKEAQPQHF
d_call: NA; j_call: TRBJ1-4; v_call: TRBV19; clone_size: NA; cdr3_nt: TGTGCCAGTAGTCCCCGGGTGGAGGAAAAACTGTTTTTT; cdr3_aa: CASSPRVEEKLFF
d_call: NA; j_call: TRBJ2-2; v_call: TRBV7-9; clone_size: NA; cdr3_nt: TGTGCCAGCAATCCTACTGAGCCCGGGGAGCTGTTTTTT; cdr3_aa: CASNPTEPGELFF
d_call: TRBD1; j_call: TRBJ1-2; v_call: TRBV7-3; clone_size: NA; cdr3_nt: TGTGCCAGCAGCTCGTGGACAGGATCGGTCTATGGCTACACCTTC; cdr3_aa: CASSSWTGSVYGYTF
d_call: NA; j_call: TRBJ1-6; v_call: TRBV25-1; clone_size: NA; cdr3_nt: TGTGCCAGCAATGGCGGACAGTATAATTCACCCCTCCACTTT; cdr3_aa: CASNGGQYNSPLHF
d_call: NA; j_call: TRBJ2-2; v_call: TRBV18; clone_size: NA; cdr3_nt: TGTGCCAGCTCACTAACTACAGGGGACTTTCGAAACACCGGGGAGCTGTTTTTT; cdr3_aa: CASSLTTGDFRNTGELFF
d_call: NA; j_call: TRBJ1-1; v_call: TRBV29-1; clone_size: few; cdr3_nt: TGCAGCGTTGAATCGTGGAGCACTGAAGCTTTCTTT; cdr3_aa: CSVESWSTEAFF
d_call: TRBD1; j_call: TRBJ1-1; v_call: TRBV9; clone_size: once; cdr3_nt: TGTGCCAGCAGCGTAGTCGGGACAGGGGGTGGCACTGAAGCTTTCTTT; cdr3_aa: CASSVVGTGGGTEAFF
d_call: TRBD1; j_call: TRBJ2-2; v_call: TRBV5-1; clone_size: NA; cdr3_nt: TGCGCCAGCAGGCCTGGAGCACAGGGGGGCACCGGGGAGCTGTTTTTT; cdr3_aa: CASRPGAQGGTGELFF
d_call: NA; j_call: TRBJ1-6; v_call: TRBV27; clone_size: NA; cdr3_nt: TGTGCCAGCAGTTTAAGCAAAAATTCACCCCTCCACTTT; cdr3_aa: CASSLSKNSPLHF
d_call: NA; j_call: TRBJ1-2; v_call: TRBV7-8; clone_size: NA; cdr3_nt: TGTGCCAGCAGAGGGAGGGATGGCTACACCTTC; cdr3_aa: CASRGRDGYTF
d_call: TRBD2; j_call: TRBJ2-2; v_call: TRBV30; clone_size: NA; cdr3_nt: TGTGCCTGGAGTAAGGGACTAGCGGGTCCCGGGGAGCTGTTTTTT; cdr3_aa: CAWSKGLAGPGELFF
d_call: TRBD2; j_call: TRBJ2-1; v_call: TRBV5-1; clone_size: NA; cdr3_nt: TGCGCCAGCAGCTGGACTAGCGGGATTGTAAATGAGCAGTTCTTC; cdr3_aa: CASSWTSGIVNEQFF
d_call: TRBD1; j_call: TRBJ1-2; v_call: TRBV27; clone_size: NA; cdr3_nt: TGTGCCAGCAGTCCCCGGACAGGGAGCTATGGCTACACCTTC; cdr3_aa: CASSPRTGSYGYTF
d_call: NA; j_call: TRBJ1-3; v_call: TRBV30; clone_size: few; cdr3_nt: TGTGCCTGGAGGAGGGCCGGAGCTGGAAACACCATATATTTT; cdr3_aa: CAWRRAGAGNTIYF
d_call: NA; j_call: TRBJ1-1; v_call: TRBV28; clone_size: NA; cdr3_nt: TGTGCCAGCAGTTTAGGGTTATCGTCTACTTACCGGGACATTAACTTTCGAGCTTTCTTT; cdr3_aa: CASSLGLSSTYRDINFRAFF
d_call: NA; j_call: TRBJ1-2; v_call: TRBV5-4; clone_size: NA; cdr3_nt: TGTGCCAGCAGCTTGGGCCAGGGAAACTATGGCTACACCTTC; cdr3_aa: CASSLGQGNYGYTF
d_call: TRBD2; j_call: TRBJ2-3; v_call: TRBV28; clone_size: NA; cdr3_nt: TGTGCCAGCAGTTTGACTAGCGCAGATACGCAGTATTTT; cdr3_aa: CASSLTSADTQYF
d_call: NA; j_call: TRBJ1-1; v_call: TRBV4-2; clone_size: NA; cdr3_nt: TGTGCCAGCAGCCAAGATTGGCAGGGTCCGAACACTGAAGCTTTCTTT; cdr3_aa: CASSQDWQGPNTEAFF
d_call: NA; j_call: TRBJ2-2; v_call: TRBV7-3; clone_size: once; cdr3_nt: TGTGCCAGCAGCTTAACGGGGGGAACCGGGGAGCTGTTTTTT; cdr3_aa: CASSLTGGTGELFF
d_call: NA; j_call: TRBJ1-1; v_call: TRBV28; clone_size: NA; cdr3_nt: TGTGCCAGCTTAAACTCCAGGGGCACTGAAGCTTTCTTT; cdr3_aa: CASLNSRGTEAFF
d_call: NA; j_call: TRBJ1-1; v_call: TRBV11-3; clone_size: once; cdr3_nt: TGTGCCAGCAGCATCTCTGGGGCGAACACTGAAGCTTTCTTT; cdr3_aa: CASSISGANTEAFF
d_call: TRBD2; j_call: TRBJ2-1; v_call: TRBV19; clone_size: NA; cdr3_nt: TGTGCCAGCGAAAGGAATAGCGGGGGTAATAATGAGCAGTTCTTC; cdr3_aa: CASERNSGGNNEQFF